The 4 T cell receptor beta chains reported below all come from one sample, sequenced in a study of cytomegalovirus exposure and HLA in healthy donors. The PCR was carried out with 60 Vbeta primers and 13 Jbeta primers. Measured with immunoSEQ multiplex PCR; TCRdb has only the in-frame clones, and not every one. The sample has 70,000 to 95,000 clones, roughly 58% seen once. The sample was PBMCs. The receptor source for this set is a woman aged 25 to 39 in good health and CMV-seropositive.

CDR3 residues: CASSLEPIGTGFSYEQYF. The CDR3 DNA is TGTGCCAGCAGCTTAGAACCAATCGGGACAGGATTCTCCTACGAGCAGTACTTC. The J gene is TRBJ2-7, the V gene TRBV7-6, with TRBD1 matching over 8 bases. In germline, CDR1 is SGHVS, CDR2 FNYEAQ. The CDR3 has 18 amino acids. Losses at the gene ends were 1 base for V and 0 bases for J; bases not matched to a gene: 11.

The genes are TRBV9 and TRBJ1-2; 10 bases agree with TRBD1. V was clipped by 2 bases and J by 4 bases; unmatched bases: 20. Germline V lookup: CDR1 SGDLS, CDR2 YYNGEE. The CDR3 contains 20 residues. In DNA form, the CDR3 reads TGTGCCAGCAGCGTGAGTAAGGGACAGGGGACATCCCCTGCCGTCTATGGCTACACCTTC. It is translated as CASSVSKGQGTSPAVYGYTF.

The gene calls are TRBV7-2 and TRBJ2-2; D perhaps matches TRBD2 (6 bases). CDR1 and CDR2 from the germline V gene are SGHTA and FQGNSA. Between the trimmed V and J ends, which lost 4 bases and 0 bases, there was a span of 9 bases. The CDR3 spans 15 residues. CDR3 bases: TGTGCCAGCAGCTCCGGGGGAGCGAACACCGGGGAGCTGTTTTTT. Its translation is CASSSGGANTGELFF. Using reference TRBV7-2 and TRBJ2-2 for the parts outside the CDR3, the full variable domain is GAGVSQSPSNKVTEKGKDVELRCDPISGHTALYWYRQSLGQGLEFLIYFQGNSAPDKSGLPSDRFSAERTGGSVSTLTIQRTQQEDSAVYLCASSSGGANTGELFFGEGSRLTVL.

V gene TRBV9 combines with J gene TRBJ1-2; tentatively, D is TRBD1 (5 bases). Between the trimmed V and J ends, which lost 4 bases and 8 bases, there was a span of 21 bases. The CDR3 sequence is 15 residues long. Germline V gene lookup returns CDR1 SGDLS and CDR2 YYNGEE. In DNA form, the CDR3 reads TGTGCCAGCAGCCAAGGGGCTCTCACCTCTTTCGGCTACACCTTC. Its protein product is CASSQGALTSFGYTF.